This paragraph reports one T cell receptor (beta chain). Germline loops: CDR1 LNHDA, CDR2 SQIVND (reference sequence). The CDR3 is 17 residues long. V was pared by 3 bases and J by 0 bases, with 15 bases between. These data originate in a study of T cell clones after liver transplantation. Study in general: TCRbeta sequencing after a pre-transplant mixed lymphocyte reaction identified graft-donor-reactive clones, later tracked in post-transplant blood. Apart from a few HCV-positive recipients, transplants were for non-autoimmune, non-viral reasons.

Profiling relied on immunoSEQ multiplex PCR, and the TCRdb table lists in-frame clones only, not all of them. This table holds 35,000 to 45,000 clones, around 84% found once. Sequencing used CD4+ T cells from blood, obtained 24 months after liver transplant. This receptor was obtained from a human patient who received a liver transplant. Certain T cells may be donor cells from the graft. This chain links TRBV19 with TRBJ1-5; TRBD1 might be the D (5 bases). CDR3 sequence reads: CASSIAGPADSNQPQHF. CDR3 bases: TGTGCCAGTAGTATCGCGGGACCGGCAGATAGCAATCAGCCCCAGCATTTT.